Given below is one T cell receptor beta chain in context. This entry comes from a study of OX40 agonist ivuxolimab in advanced cancers. Whole-study context: Dose-escalation patients had hepatocellular carcinoma, melanoma, renal cell or head and neck cancer.

The data were produced by immunoSEQ multiplex PCR, yet TCRdb's version contains in-frame clones alone and is incomplete. The repertoire consists of around 61,000 clones, with approximately 81% occurring once and the leading ten covering roughly 0.53%. CDR1 MNHEY and CDR2 SVGAGI come from the germline V gene. The CDR3 extends over 14 amino acids. Trimming removed 6 bases from V and 0 bases from J, with 10 bases in between. Sequences were derived from CD4+ or CD8+ T cells sorted from blood, sampled in a trial of the OX40 agonist ivuxolimab. This sequence joins TRBV6-5 and TRBJ2-3, with D possibly being TRBD2 (6 bases). The receptor was derived from an adult with an advanced solid tumor such as melanoma, head and neck, liver or kidney cancer. CDR3: CASSLAASTDTQYF. CDR3 coding DNA: TGTGCCAGCAGCTTAGCGGCTAGCACAGATACGCAGTATTTT.